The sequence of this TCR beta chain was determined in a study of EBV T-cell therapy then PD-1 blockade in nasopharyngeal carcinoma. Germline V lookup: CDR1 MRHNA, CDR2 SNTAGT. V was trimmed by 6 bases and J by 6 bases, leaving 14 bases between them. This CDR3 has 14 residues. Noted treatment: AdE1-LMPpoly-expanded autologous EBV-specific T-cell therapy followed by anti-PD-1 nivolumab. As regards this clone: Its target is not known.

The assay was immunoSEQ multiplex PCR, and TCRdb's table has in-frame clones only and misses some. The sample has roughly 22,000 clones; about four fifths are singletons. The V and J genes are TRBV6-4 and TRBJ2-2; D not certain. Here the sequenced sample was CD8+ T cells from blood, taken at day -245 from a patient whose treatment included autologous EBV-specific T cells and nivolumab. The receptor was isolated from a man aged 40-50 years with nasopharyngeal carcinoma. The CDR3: CASSPDPESGELFF. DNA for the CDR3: TGTGCCAGCAGCCCCGACCCGGAGTCCGGGGAGCTGTTTTTT.